The clone carrying this T cell receptor beta chain showed up just once. Its matching antigen is unknown. With 4 bases clipped from V and 1 base from J, the junction kept 13 bases outside the gene matches. Germline lookup yields CDR1 SGHRS and CDR2 YFSETQ. This CDR3 comprises 17 residues. The data were obtained in a study of shared clonotypes between healthy human individuals. On the study more broadly: Donors were a couple of women and a few men aged 18 to 49. Each donor's CD8 memory used one plate, CD8 naive two, each CD4 subset three. Study-wide findings and caveats: Measured sharing among donors was expected to vary with sequencing depth.

Naive CD8 cells lacked CD45RO and underwent positive selection for CCR7, leaving out terminally differentiated effector memory CD45RA+ cells. Only in-frame clones appear in the TCRdb table, and some are missing; sequencing was by immunoSEQ multiplex PCR. The table has about 700,000 clones, 92% seen once; the top ten hold about 24%. V is TRBV5-1 and J is TRBJ2-7, with 8 bases lining up with TRBD1. The sample consisted of naive CD8+ T cells sorted from blood. The source of this sequence is a man younger than 40 in good health. CDR3 residues: CASSPGQGVVRSYEQYF. The CDR3 nucleotides are TGCGCCAGCAGCCCCGGACAGGGTGTCGTCCGGTCCTACGAGCAGTACTTC.